This T cell receptor (beta chain) was documented in a study of monozygotic twins with inflammatory bowel disease (dated by TCRdb to the late 2010s). A note on the overall study: In total, some 30 monozygotic twin pairs made up the full study: 19 Danish pairs, all IBD-discordant, plus nine German pairs, of which four were IBD-concordant and five were IBD-discordant. Each individual had, on average, about 151 000 unique TCRalpha sequences and 181 000 unique TCRbeta sequences available for analysis. The search for disease-associated traits relied mainly on comparing, within discordant pairs, IBD patients with their genetically identical healthy co-twins.

Concerning this clonotype itself: Its antigen is still unknown.

Libraries were constructed by 5' RACE. Preparation of each TCR library used around 3.5 ug of total RNA. For each sample, cDNA synthesis with SMARTScribe reverse transcriptase was split into eight separate reactions. During cDNA synthesis, unique molecular identifiers containing a 6-nucleotide sample barcode were introduced by template switching. Amplification of TCRalpha and TCRbeta cDNA involved two nested PCRs of approximately 16 and 9 cycles, and each PCR was followed by bead purification. Before amplification, the cDNA was treated with uracil DNA-glycosylase and purified using the QIAquick PCR purification kit. The second PCR added Illumina TruSeq-compatible adapters along with sample-specific barcodes. Library quality and concentration were checked on TapeStation and Qubit, and libraries were pooled at about 5 ng each. Sequencing of pooled libraries was carried out on an Illumina HiSeq2500 single-index Rapid Run using 2 x 100 bp reads and custom sequencing primers. Per the source publication's procedure: PCR and sequencing errors were corrected by UMI-based consensus assembly using MiGEC version 1.2.6. MiXCR version 2.1.1 was used to carry out V(D)J alignment, clonotype assembly and CDR3 extraction. To normalise gene usage, clonotype sharing and MAIT/NKT TCR abundance, the top 1000, 10 000 and 20 000 clonotypes in each sample were analysed. Diversity was computed as the inverse Simpson index with the vegan R package after downsampling to 27 000 UMIs. Paired Mann-Whitney U tests were applied to discordant twin pairs, with Benjamini-Hochberg correction for multiple testing. Based on TCRdb reprocessing of the reads, there is one entry per CDR3 protein sequence, and DNA is missing. The V and J calls reflect TCRdb's pipeline rather than the authors' work. This sample's table lists just over 300,000 distinct CDR3 sequences. The leading ten clones occupy roughly 5.3% of the sample.

From each donor, a roughly 2.5 ml peripheral blood sample was collected into PAXgene tubes and stored at -80 degrees C. Total RNA was isolated from whole blood with the PAXgene blood miRNA kit on an automated QIAcube, without T cell sorting. Peripheral blood from monozygotic twin pairs concordant or discordant for inflammatory bowel disease was subjected to deep TCRalpha and TCRbeta repertoire profiling with unique molecular barcoding. Smoking habits were recorded for all twin pairs, and each individual was classified as a current, former or never smoker. Per the germline V gene (reference sequence), LNHDA is the CDR1 and SQIVND is the CDR2. Inclusive of the bounding cysteine and phenylalanine, the CDR3 is 15 residues long. The record lacks a DNA sequence. What the work shows at the level of the full study, not this receptor alone: Compared with healthy twins, IBD patients had fewer clonotypes in common with other individuals, a difference most pronounced in patients showing signs of disease activity. Different T cell subtypes could not be distinguished in the analysis. Concordant and discordant twins showed no difference in repertoire similarity, possibly because of limited statistical power. Because patients received different immunosuppressive treatments, the repertoires may have picked up extra background noise and variability between individuals. TCRbeta repertoire diversity, by inverse Simpson index, was decreased in IBD patients compared with their healthy co-twins. No single strong signal or clonotype linked to IBD turned up in the results, so the idea that one exists was not supported.

This TCR was sampled from a human donor with ulcerative colitis or Crohn's disease, or a healthy co-twin of an affected twin (not recorded which). This receptor chain uses TRBV19 and TRBJ1-1. The material sequenced was blood. The CDR3 protein sequence reads: CATAMGDGGNTEAFF.